The clone carrying this T cell receptor (beta chain) was counted a single time. The antigen remains undetermined. PCR employed 60 Vbeta and 13 Jbeta primers. Clones were sequenced by immunoSEQ multiplex PCR, and TCRdb holds only the in-frame ones, with some missing. Of fewer than 250,000 clones listed, about 81% were seen once; the top ten hold approximately 6%. Losses at the gene ends were 3 bases for V and 3 bases for J; bases not matched to a gene: 4. Germline V gene data show CDR1 as SQVTM and CDR2 as ANQGSEA. CDR3 size: 13 residues. This sample was taken from a study of cytomegalovirus exposure and HLA in healthy donors. Looking at the study overall: Counted in an early data release were 75 million to 85 million unique TCRs from HLA-typed donors.

The study, taken as a whole, reports: Relative to equally common others, HLA-associated TCR beta chains showed greater clonal expansion in a later analysis. Rarity characterized most TCR sequences, yet some public TCRs appeared in many donors.

V and J are TRBV29-1 and TRBJ2-7, with 8 nucleotides matching TRBD1. The sequence was obtained from a man in his forties in good health and CMV-seropositive. What was sequenced was PBMCs. The CDR3, as DNA: TGCAGCGTTGAGGACAGGGTCAGCTACGAGCAGTACTTC. Amino acid sequence: CSVEDRVSYEQYF.